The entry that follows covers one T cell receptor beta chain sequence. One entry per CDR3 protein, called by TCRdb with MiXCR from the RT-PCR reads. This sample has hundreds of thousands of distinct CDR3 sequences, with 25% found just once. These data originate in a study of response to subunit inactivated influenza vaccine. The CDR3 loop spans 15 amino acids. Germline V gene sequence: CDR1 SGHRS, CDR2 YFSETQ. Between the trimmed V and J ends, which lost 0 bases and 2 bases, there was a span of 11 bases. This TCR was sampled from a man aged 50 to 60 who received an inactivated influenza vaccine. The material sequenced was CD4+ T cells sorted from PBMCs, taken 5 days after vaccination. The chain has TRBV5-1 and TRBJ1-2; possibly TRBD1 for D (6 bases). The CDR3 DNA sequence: TGCGCCAGCAGCTTGGAGGGGGGACCAAACTATGGCTACACCTTC. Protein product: CASSLEGGPNYGYTF. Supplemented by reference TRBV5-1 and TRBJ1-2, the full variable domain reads KAGVTQTPRYLIKTRGQQVTLSCSPISGHRSVSWYQQTPGQGLQFLFEYFSETQRNKGNFPGRFSGRQFSNSRSEMNVSTLELGDSALYLCASSLEGGPNYGYTFGSGTRLTVV.